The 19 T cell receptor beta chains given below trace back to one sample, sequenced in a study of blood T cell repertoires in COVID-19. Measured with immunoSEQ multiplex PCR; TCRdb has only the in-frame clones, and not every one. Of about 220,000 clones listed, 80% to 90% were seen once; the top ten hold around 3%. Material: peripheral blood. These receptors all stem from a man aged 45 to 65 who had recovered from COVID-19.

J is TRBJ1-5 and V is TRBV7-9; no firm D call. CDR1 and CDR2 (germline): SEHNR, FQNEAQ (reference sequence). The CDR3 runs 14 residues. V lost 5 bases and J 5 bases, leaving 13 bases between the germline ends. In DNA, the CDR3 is TGTGCCAGCAGCCTAGAATACACCGATCAGCCCCAGCATTTT. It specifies CASSLEYTDQPQHF.

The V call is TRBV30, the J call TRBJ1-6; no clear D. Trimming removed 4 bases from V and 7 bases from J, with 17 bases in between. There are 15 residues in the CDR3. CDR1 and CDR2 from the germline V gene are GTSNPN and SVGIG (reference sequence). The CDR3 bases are TGTGCCTGGATTAAATCGACGGCGAGGAATTCACCCCTCCACTTT. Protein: CAWIKSTARNSPLHF.

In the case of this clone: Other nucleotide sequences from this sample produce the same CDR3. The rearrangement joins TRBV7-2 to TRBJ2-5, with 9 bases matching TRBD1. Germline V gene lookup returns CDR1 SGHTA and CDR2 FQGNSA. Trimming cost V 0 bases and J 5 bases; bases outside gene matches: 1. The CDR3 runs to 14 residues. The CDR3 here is CASSLAGTGETQYF. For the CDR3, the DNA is TGTGCCAGCAGCTTAGCCGGGACAGGGGAGACCCAGTACTTC.

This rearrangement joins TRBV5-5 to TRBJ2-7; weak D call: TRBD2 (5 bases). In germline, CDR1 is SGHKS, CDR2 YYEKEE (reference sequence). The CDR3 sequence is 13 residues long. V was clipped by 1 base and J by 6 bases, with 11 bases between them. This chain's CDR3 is CASSLPPAGEQYF. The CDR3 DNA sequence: TGTGCCAGCAGCTTGCCGCCGGCGGGCGAGCAGTACTTC.

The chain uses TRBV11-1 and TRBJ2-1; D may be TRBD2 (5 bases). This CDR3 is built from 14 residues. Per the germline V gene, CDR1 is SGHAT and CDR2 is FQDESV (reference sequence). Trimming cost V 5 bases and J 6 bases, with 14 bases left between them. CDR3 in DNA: TGTGCCAGCAGCCGGCGGAGTCGGGGCAATGAGCAGTTCTTC. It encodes CASSRRSRGNEQFF. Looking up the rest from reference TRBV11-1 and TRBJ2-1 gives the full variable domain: EAEVAQSPRYKITEKSQAVAFWCDPISGHATLYWYRQILGQGPELLVQFQDESVVDDSQLPKDRFSAERLKGVDSTLKIQPAELGDSAMYLCASSRRSRGNEQFFGPGTRLTVL.

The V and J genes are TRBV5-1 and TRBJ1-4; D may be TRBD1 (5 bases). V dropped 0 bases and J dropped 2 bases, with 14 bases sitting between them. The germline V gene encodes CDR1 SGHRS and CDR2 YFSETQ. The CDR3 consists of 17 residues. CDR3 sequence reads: CASSLETAGPTNEKLFF. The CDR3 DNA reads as TGCGCCAGCAGCTTGGAGACGGCGGGGCCGACTAATGAAAAACTGTTTTTT.

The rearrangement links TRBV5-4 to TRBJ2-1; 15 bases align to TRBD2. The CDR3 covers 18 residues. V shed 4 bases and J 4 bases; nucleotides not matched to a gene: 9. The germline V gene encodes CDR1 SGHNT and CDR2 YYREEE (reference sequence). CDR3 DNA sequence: TGTGCCAGCAGCGTGGGACTAGCGGGAGGATGGGCTTACAATGAGCAGTTCTTC. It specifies CASSVGLAGGWAYNEQFF.

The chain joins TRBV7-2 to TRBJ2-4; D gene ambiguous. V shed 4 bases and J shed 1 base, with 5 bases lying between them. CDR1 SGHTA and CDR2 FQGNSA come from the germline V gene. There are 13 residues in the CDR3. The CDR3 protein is CASSYRAKNIQYF. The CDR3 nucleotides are TGTGCCAGCAGCTACCGGGCCAAAAACATTCAGTACTTC.

The CDR3 protein is CASTPGTSGPNEQFF. CDR3 DNA: TGTGCCAGCACCCCCGGGACTAGCGGGCCAAATGAGCAGTTCTTC. This chain joins TRBV6-5 and TRBJ2-1, with 12 bases that match TRBD2. The CDR3 has 15 residues. With V trimmed by 7 bases and J by 7 bases, 8 bases remained unmatched. Germline-derived CDR1 and CDR2 are MNHEY and SVGAGI.

The CDR3 sequence is CASSYRTGRGISTDTQYF. The CDR3 bases are TGTGCCAGCAGCTACCGGACAGGGAGGGGGATATCCACAGATACGCAGTATTTT. V gene TRBV7-8 combines with J gene TRBJ2-3; maybe TRBD1 (8 bases). This CDR3 is 18 amino acids long. Trimming stripped 4 bases from V and 2 bases from J, with 22 bases between. Germline V gene sequence: CDR1 SGHVS, CDR2 FQNEAQ.

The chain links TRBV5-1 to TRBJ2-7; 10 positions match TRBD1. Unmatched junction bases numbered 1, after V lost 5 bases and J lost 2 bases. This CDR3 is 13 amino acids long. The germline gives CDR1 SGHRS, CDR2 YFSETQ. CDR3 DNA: TGCGCCAGCAGTGGACAGGGGGCCTACGAGCAGTACTTC. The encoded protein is CASSGQGAYEQYF.

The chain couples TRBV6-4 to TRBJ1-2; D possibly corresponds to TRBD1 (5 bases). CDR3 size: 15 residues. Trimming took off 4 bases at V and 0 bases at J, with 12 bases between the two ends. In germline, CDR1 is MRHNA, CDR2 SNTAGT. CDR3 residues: CASSVTGGSNYGYTF. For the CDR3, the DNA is TGTGCCAGCAGTGTCACGGGGGGGTCTAACTATGGCTACACCTTC.

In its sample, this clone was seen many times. Here the CDR3 reads CASSPYEGLYTGELFF. Written as DNA, the CDR3 is TGTGCCAGCTCACCGTACGAGGGTTTGTACACCGGGGAGCTGTTTTTT. The rearrangement uses TRBV18 and TRBJ2-2; tentative D call: TRBD2 (5 bases). CDR1 and CDR2 from the germline V gene are KGHSH and LQKENI. This CDR3 spans 16 amino acids. The ends were cut back, 3 bases at V and 3 bases at J, with 14 bases in the middle.

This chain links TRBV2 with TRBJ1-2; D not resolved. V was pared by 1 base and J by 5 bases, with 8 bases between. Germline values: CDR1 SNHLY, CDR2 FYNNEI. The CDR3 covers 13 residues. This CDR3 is CASSEGQYYGYTF. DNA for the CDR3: TGTGCCAGCAGTGAAGGACAATATTATGGCTACACCTTC.

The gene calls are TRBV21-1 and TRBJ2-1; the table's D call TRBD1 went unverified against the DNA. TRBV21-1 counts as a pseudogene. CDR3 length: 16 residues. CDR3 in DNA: TGTGCCAGCAGCAAACTCGGCCAGGCCATTTGGAATGAGCAGTTCTTC. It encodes CASSKLGQAIWNEQFF.

The CDR3 loop reads CASRPGTASGANVLTF. DNA for the CDR3: TGTGCCAGCCGCCCGGGGACAGCCTCTGGGGCCAACGTCCTGACTTTC. The V call is TRBV28, the J call TRBJ2-6, with 7 nucleotides matching TRBD1. V trimming: 8 bases; J trimming: 0 bases; junction bases outside the gene matches: 7. The CDR3 is 16 amino acids. Germline assignment: CDR1 MDHEN and CDR2 SYDVKM.

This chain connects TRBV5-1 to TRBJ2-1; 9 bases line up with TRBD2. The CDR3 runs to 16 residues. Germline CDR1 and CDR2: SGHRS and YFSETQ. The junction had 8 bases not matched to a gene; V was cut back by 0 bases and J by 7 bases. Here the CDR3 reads CASSLEASGAGNEQFF. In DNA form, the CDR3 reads TGCGCCAGCAGCTTGGAGGCTAGCGGGGCGGGGAATGAGCAGTTCTTC.

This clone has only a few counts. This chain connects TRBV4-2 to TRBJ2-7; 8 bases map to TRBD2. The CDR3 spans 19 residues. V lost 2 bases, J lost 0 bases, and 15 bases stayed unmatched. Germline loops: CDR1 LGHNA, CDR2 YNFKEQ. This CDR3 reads CASSQRSTGGPLSSYEQYF. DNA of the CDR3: TGTGCCAGCAGCCAACGTTCAACGGGAGGGCCTTTAAGCTCCTACGAGCAGTACTTC.

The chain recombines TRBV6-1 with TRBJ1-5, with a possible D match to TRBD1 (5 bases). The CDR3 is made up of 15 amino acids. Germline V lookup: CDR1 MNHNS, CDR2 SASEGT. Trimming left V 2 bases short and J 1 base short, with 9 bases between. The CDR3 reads CASSEYGGSNQPQHF. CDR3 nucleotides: TGTGCCAGCAGTGAATACGGGGGGAGCAATCAGCCCCAGCATTTT.